This T cell receptor (beta chain) stems from a study of technical replicates of blood from a handful of donors. Using immunoSEQ multiplex PCR, the repertoire was profiled, and TCRdb retains in-frame clones only, with some absent. The table shows some 70,000 clones, with about 97% occurring only once. This clonotype was obtained from a human donor in good health. The sequencing input was T cells isolated from PBMCs.

Here the CDR3 DNA reads TGTGCCATCAGTGAGTCTACGAACACCGGGGAGCTGTTTTTT. This sequence encodes CAISESTNTGELFF. The chain uses TRBV10-3 and TRBJ2-2; D gene unclear. V was pared by 0 bases and J by 0 bases, with 2 bases between. The CDR3 has 14 amino acids. The germline gives CDR1 ENHRY, CDR2 SYGVKD.